The TCR beta chain described here comes from a study of blood T cell repertoires in COVID-19. Study-level information: PBMCs, B-cell-depleted T cells, or T cells were the source of the cDNA or gDNA that made up the material.

The repertoire was sequenced with immunoSEQ multiplex PCR; TCRdb's copy has only in-frame clones and lacks some. The data hold 100,000 to 120,000 clones, with 72% observed a single time. This clone showed up just once. The clonotype originates from a woman in her fifties or sixties with acute or convalescent COVID-19. Material for sequencing was peripheral blood.

CDR3 sequence: CASSVDGFGYGYTF. DNA for the CDR3: TGTGCCAGCAGCGTAGATGGGTTCGGGTATGGCTACACCTTC. The chain links TRBV9 to TRBJ1-2; D gene unclear. Trimming left V 0 bases short and J 5 bases short, with 11 bases between. CDR1 and CDR2 (germline): SGDLS, YYNGEE. The CDR3 sequence is 14 residues long.